These 30 T cell receptor beta chains were sequenced from one sample in a study of T cell responses to AZD1222 COVID-19 vaccine. Profiling relied on immunoSEQ multiplex PCR, and the TCRdb table lists in-frame clones only, not all of them. Of approximately 83,000 clones listed, just over 90% are singletons. Sequences were derived from peripheral blood, sampled on day 0 of MenACWY control vaccination. The receptors derive from an adult in good health.

The chain is built from TRBV6-5 and TRBJ1-1, with a tentative D call TRBD1 (5 bases). V was cut by 6 bases and J by 10 bases, with 15 bases left in between. Looked up from germline, CDR1 is MNHEY and CDR2 is SVGAGI. The CDR3 consists of 12 residues. CDR3 nucleotides: TGTGCCAGCAGCCCCACGAGGGGTGGAGCTTTCTTT. It is translated as CASSPTRGGAFF.

The chain is built from TRBV6-5 and TRBJ1-3; maybe TRBD1 (6 bases). CDR3 length equals 15 residues. V was shortened by 0 bases and J by 7 bases, with 13 bases between the two germline ends. CDR1 is MNHEY and CDR2 is SVGAGI in the germline V gene. This CDR3 is CASSYSPGGTNTIYF. The CDR3, as DNA: TGTGCCAGCAGTTACTCGCCCGGGGGCACGAACACCATATATTTT.

The chain couples TRBV11-3 to TRBJ2-1; D possibly corresponds to TRBD2 (6 bases). This CDR3 region has 18 residues. Between the trimmed V and J ends, which lost 0 bases and 1 base, there was a span of 16 bases. In germline, CDR1 is SGHNT, CDR2 YENEEA. CDR3 residues: CASSLDQGGTASYNEQFF. In nucleotides, the CDR3 is TGTGCCAGCAGCTTAGATCAGGGCGGGACGGCGTCCTACAATGAGCAGTTCTTC. The variable domain in full, with the rest retrieved from reference TRBV11-3 and TRBJ2-1, is EAGVVQSPRYKIIEKKQPVAFWCNPISGHNTLYWYLQNLGQGPELLIRYENEEAVDDSQLPKDRFSAERLKGVDSTLKIQPAELGDSAVYLCASSLDQGGTASYNEQFFGPGTRLTVL.

This chain joins TRBV4-3 and TRBJ1-1; no firm D call. CDR1 and CDR2 from the germline V gene are LGHNA and YSLEER. The CDR3 runs to 12 residues. V was cut by 1 base and J by 7 bases, with 7 bases left in between. Written as DNA, the CDR3 is TGCGCCAGCAGCCAAGGAGTCGGTGAAGCTTTCTTT. Residues: CASSQGVGEAFF.

This clone was counted a single time. This chain joins TRBV7-9 and TRBJ2-7; no firm D call. Germline values: CDR1 SEHNR, CDR2 FQNEAQ (reference sequence). V lost 5 bases and J 2 bases, leaving 10 bases between the germline ends. This CDR3 region has 13 residues. This CDR3 is CASSPSSTYEQYF. CDR3 bases: TGTGCCAGCAGCCCCTCGTCAACCTACGAGCAGTACTTC.

V is TRBV3-1 (or the pseudogene TRBV3-2) and J is TRBJ2-1; 11 positions agree with TRBD2. Trimming cost V 4 bases and J 3 bases; bases outside gene matches: 5. CDR3 length: 16 amino acids. The V gene's germline CDR1 is LGHDT and CDR2 YNNKEL (reference sequence). The CDR3 region is CASSPNSGRVYNEQFF. The CDR3 DNA sequence: TGTGCCAGCAGCCCAAATAGCGGGAGGGTCTACAATGAGCAGTTCTTC.

V gene TRBV7-7 combines with J gene TRBJ2-1; 8 bases are a match to TRBD2. J was trimmed by 0 bases and V by 5 bases; bases with no gene match: 6. The CDR3 contains 16 residues. The V gene's germline CDR1 is SSHAT and CDR2 FNYEAQ (reference sequence). Written as DNA, the CDR3 is TGTGCCAGCAGCAGACTAGCGCCTAGCTCCTACAATGAGCAGTTCTTC. Translation: CASSRLAPSSYNEQFF.

The J gene is TRBJ1-1, the V gene TRBV12-5, with D hard to call. Germline CDR1 LGHNT, CDR2 FRNRAP. V was shortened by 7 bases and J by 7 bases, with 10 bases between the two germline ends. The CDR3 has 11 residues. The CDR3 sequence: CASVELHEAFF. In DNA, the CDR3 is TGTGCTAGTGTGGAGCTGCATGAAGCTTTCTTT.

The genes are TRBV6-5 and TRBJ2-5; no definite D call. CDR3 length: 13 residues. The germline V and J ends were trimmed by 8 bases and 2 bases, with 12 bases remaining between them. CDR1 MNHEY and CDR2 SVGAGI come from the germline V gene. DNA for the CDR3: TGTGCCAGCGGACCAGTATTTCAAGAGACCCAGTACTTC. As protein: CASGPVFQETQYF.

The CDR3 DNA is TGCAGCGTTGAATCAGGACAGGGTAGCTCCTACGAGCAGTACTTC. Amino acids: CSVESGQGSSYEQYF. The V gene is TRBV29-1, the J gene TRBJ2-7, with TRBD1 identical over 8 bases. CDR1 SQVTM and CDR2 ANQGSEA come from the germline V gene. CDR3 size: 15 residues. V was pared by 2 bases and J by 0 bases, with 6 bases of the junction left unmatched.

The count of this clone is one. The gene calls are TRBV3-1 (or the pseudogene TRBV3-2) and TRBJ2-6; the D is unclear. V lost 0 bases and J lost 3, with 12 bases in between. The CDR3 has 17 amino acids. Germline V gives CDR1 LGHDT, CDR2 YNNKEL (reference sequence). CDR3 DNA sequence: TGTGCCAGCAGCCAAGATCTCAGGTTTGGTGGGGCCAACGTCCTGACTTTC. It codes for CASSQDLRFGGANVLTF.

V usage is TRBV14 and J usage is TRBJ2-1; D is uncertain. The germline CDR1 and CDR2 sequences are SGHDN and FVKESK. This CDR3 has 14 amino acids. V was cut by 1 base and J by 9 bases, with 13 bases left in between. The CDR3 sequence: CASSQVRLGSEQFF. The CDR3 DNA reads as TGTGCCAGCAGCCAAGTACGGCTCGGATCTGAGCAGTTCTTC.

V and J are TRBV19 and TRBJ1-5; no reliable D call. Germline values: CDR1 LNHDA, CDR2 SQIVND (reference sequence). This CDR3 region has 12 residues. The CDR3: CAVGGPGQPQHF. The CDR3 DNA reads as TGTGCGGTGGGTGGGCCTGGGCAGCCCCAGCATTTT.

As for this clone: Its ends do not fully match the called genes, so a read error is possible. The CDR3 sequence is CASSLETGNAEAFF. The CDR3 region has the DNA TGTGCCAGCAGCTTAGAAACAGGGAACGCTGAAGCTTTCTTT. The genes are TRBV7-2 and TRBJ1-1, with D possibly being TRBD1 (6 bases). CDR1 SGHTA and CDR2 FQGNSA come from the germline V gene. The CDR3 length is 14 residues.

This clone has only a few counts. This chain uses TRBV7-8 with TRBJ2-7; D is unresolved. Germline-derived CDR1 and CDR2 are SGHVS and FQNEAQ. V was shortened by 0 bases and J by 6 bases, with 6 bases between the two germline ends. The CDR3 consists of 12 residues. CDR3 sequence: CASSLADREQYF. DNA for the CDR3: TGTGCCAGCAGCTTAGCAGACCGCGAGCAGTACTTC.

The CDR3 sequence is CASSLGIPGTGGAYNEQFF. DNA of the CDR3: TGTGCCAGCAGCTTAGGGATTCCTGGAACAGGGGGCGCCTACAATGAGCAGTTCTTC. The chain recombines TRBV7-9 with TRBJ2-1, with 9 bases that match TRBD1. Germline assignment: CDR1 SEHNR and CDR2 FQNEAQ (reference sequence). V shed 1 base and J 2 bases; nucleotides not matched to a gene: 12. The CDR3 has 19 amino acids. The variable domain in full, with the rest retrieved from reference TRBV7-9 and TRBJ2-1, is DTGVSQNPRHKITKRGQNVTFRCDPISEHNRLYWYRQTLGQGPEFLTYFQNEAQLEKSRLLSDRFSAERPKGSFSTLEIQRTEQGDSAMYLCASSLGIPGTGGAYNEQFFGPGTRLTVL.

This sequence joins TRBV4-3 and TRBJ2-2; D is undetermined. This CDR3 spans 14 amino acids. Trimming stripped 2 bases from V and 6 bases from J, with 10 bases between. Looked up from germline, CDR1 is LGHNA and CDR2 is YSLEER. The CDR3 DNA reads TGCGCCAGCAGCCAATTAGCCCTTGCCGGGGAGCTGTTTTTT. Protein sequence: CASSQLALAGELFF.

The chain joins TRBV5-1 to TRBJ1-5; D might be TRBD1 (5 bases). CDR1 is SGHRS, CDR2 YFSETQ, per germline. The CDR3 contains 15 residues. V was cut by 1 base and J by 4 bases, with 12 bases left in between. The CDR3 bases are TGCGCCAGCAGCTTGTCCGGGACGGATAATCAGCCCCAGCATTTT. Protein product: CASSLSGTDNQPQHF.

The chain recombines TRBV12-3 or TRBV12-4 with TRBJ1-5; D remains unclear. The CDR3 is made up of 13 amino acids. Trimming removed 1 base at V and 7 bases at J, with 8 bases between. CDR3 amino acids: CASSLEMVQPQHF. Written as DNA, the CDR3 is TGTGCCAGCAGTTTAGAGATGGTCCAGCCCCAGCATTTT.

The chain links TRBV5-4 to TRBJ1-1; the match to TRBD1 covers 7 bases. This CDR3 has 13 residues. The trim removed 0 bases at V and 6 bases at J, leaving 2 bases unmatched. Per the germline V gene, CDR1 is SGHNT and CDR2 is YYREEE (reference sequence). This CDR3 reads CASSLDRGPEAFF. The CDR3 nucleotides are TGTGCCAGCAGCTTGGACAGGGGCCCTGAAGCTTTCTTT.

This chain uses TRBV20-1 with TRBJ1-5, with D hard to call. V was clipped by 3 bases and J by 1 base, with 4 bases between them. Germline V gene lookup returns CDR1 DFQATT and CDR2 SNEGSKA (reference sequence). The CDR3 covers 12 residues. This chain's CDR3 is CSASTSNQPQHF. The CDR3 DNA reads TGCAGTGCTAGTACCAGCAATCAGCCCCAGCATTTT.

This chain joins TRBV21-1 and TRBJ2-3; TRBD1, the table's D call, was not compared with the DNA. TRBV21-1 is labeled a pseudogene. The CDR3 extends over 16 amino acids. This chain's CDR3 is CASMGTARVSTDTQYF. The CDR3 region has the DNA TGTGCCAGCATGGGGACAGCGAGGGTTAGCACAGATACGCAGTATTTT.

The chain couples TRBV30 to TRBJ1-2; 10 bases agree with TRBD1. The V gene end was trimmed by 5 bases and the J gene end by 4 bases; junction bases not matched to a gene: 4. The CDR3 spans 13 residues. Germline assignment: CDR1 GTSNPN and CDR2 SVGIG (reference sequence). CDR3 sequence (DNA): TGTGCCTGGGCCGGACAGGGGGGCTATGGCTACACCTTC. Residues: CAWAGQGGYGYTF.

The chain couples TRBV19 to TRBJ1-1, with D maybe TRBD1 (5 bases). Germline loops: CDR1 LNHDA, CDR2 SQIVND (reference sequence). The CDR3 covers 17 residues. The ends were cut back, 3 bases at V and 3 bases at J, with 20 bases in the middle. For the CDR3, the DNA is TGTGCCAGTAGTATCCCGGGGGAAGGTGACGGGTACACTGAAGCTTTCTTT. Its protein is CASSIPGEGDGYTEAFF.

The chain uses TRBV6-5 and TRBJ2-7; 7 positions match TRBD1. CDR3 length: 14 amino acids. V dropped 6 bases and J dropped 2; count of bases not matched to a gene: 7. CDR1 is MNHEY and CDR2 is SVGAGI in the germline V gene. The CDR3 protein is CASRTGTATYEQYF. CDR3 nucleotide sequence: TGTGCCAGCAGGACCGGGACAGCTACCTACGAGCAGTACTTC.

This rearrangement joins TRBV24-1 to TRBJ2-5; no definite D call. Germline V gene lookup returns CDR1 KGHDR and CDR2 SFDVKD. The CDR3 runs to 15 residues. The V and J ends lost 3 bases and 1 base respectively, with 11 bases between them. The CDR3 DNA follows: TGTGCCACCAGTGATCCAGGACCGGCCCAAGAGACCCAGTACTTC. It yields the protein CATSDPGPAQETQYF.

CDR3 in DNA: TGCGCCAGCAGCCAAGATCAGGTGTACATTCAGTACTTC. Its translation: CASSQDQVYIQYF. The chain carries TRBV4-1 and TRBJ2-4; no clear D gene. Germline assignment: CDR1 MGHRA and CDR2 YSYEKL. This CDR3 contains 13 residues. V lost 0 bases and J 8 bases, leaving 8 bases between the germline ends.

The genes are TRBV9 and TRBJ2-7; 7 nucleotides line up with TRBD1. The junction had 9 bases not matched to a gene; V was cut back by 2 bases and J by 4 bases. This CDR3 has 15 residues. Germline CDR1 reads SGDLS; CDR2 reads YYNGEE. DNA for the CDR3: TGTGCCAGCAGCGTTACCGGACAGGACGGGTACGAGCAGTACTTC. It specifies CASSVTGQDGYEQYF.

The chain has TRBV11-2 and TRBJ2-6; D uncertain. V shed 5 bases and J shed 4 bases, with 9 bases lying between them. The CDR3 contains 14 residues. Germline values: CDR1 SGHAT, CDR2 FQNNGV. CDR3 coding DNA: TGTGCCAGCAGCCATGCATCAGGGGCCAACGTCCTGACTTTC. The encoded protein is CASSHASGANVLTF.

The chain recombines TRBV4-1 with TRBJ1-1; 7 bases map to TRBD1. The germline CDR1 and CDR2 sequences are MGHRA and YSYEKL. This CDR3 has 15 amino acids. Trimming cost V 1 base and J 7 bases; bases outside gene matches: 9. The CDR3 sequence: CASSQVERTGDEAFF. CDR3 nucleotides: TGCGCCAGCAGCCAAGTGGAGAGGACAGGAGATGAAGCTTTCTTT.